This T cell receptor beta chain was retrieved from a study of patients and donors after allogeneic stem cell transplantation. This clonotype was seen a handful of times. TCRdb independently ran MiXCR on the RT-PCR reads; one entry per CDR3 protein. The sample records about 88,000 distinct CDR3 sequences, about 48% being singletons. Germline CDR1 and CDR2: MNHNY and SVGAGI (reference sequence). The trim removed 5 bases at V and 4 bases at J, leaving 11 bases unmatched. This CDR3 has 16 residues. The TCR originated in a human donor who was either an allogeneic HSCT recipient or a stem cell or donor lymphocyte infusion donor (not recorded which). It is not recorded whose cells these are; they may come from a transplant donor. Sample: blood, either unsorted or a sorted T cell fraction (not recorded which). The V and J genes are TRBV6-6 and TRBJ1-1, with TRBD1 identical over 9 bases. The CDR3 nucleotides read TGTGCCAGCAGTACCCCTATCACAGGGGGCGGCACTGAAGCTTTCTTT. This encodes CASSTPITGGGTEAFF.